A single sample gave rise to the 28 T cell receptor beta chains below, sequenced in a study of blood T cell repertoires in COVID-19. The table came from immunoSEQ multiplex PCR; TCRdb's copy has only in-frame clones and leaves some out. This table has 99,000 or so clones, about four fifths appearing once. Sequencing used peripheral blood. These receptor sequences come from a woman older than 75 with acute or convalescent COVID-19.

Comment on this clone: The sample carries other DNA sequences with the same CDR3. The CDR3 DNA reads TGCGCCAGCAGCTTGGGGGGGACTCAAGAGACCCAGTACTTC. As protein: CASSLGGTQETQYF. J is TRBJ2-5 and V is TRBV5-1; perhaps TRBD2 as D (6 bases). This CDR3 has 14 residues. From germline, CDR1 is SGHRS and CDR2 YFSETQ. Trimming took off 0 bases at V and 2 bases at J, with 8 bases between the two ends.

The chain has TRBV28 and TRBJ2-2; 9 positions match TRBD2. The V gene's germline CDR1 is MDHEN and CDR2 SYDVKM. J was trimmed by 0 bases and V by 3 bases; bases with no gene match: 11. The CDR3 runs 19 residues. As DNA, the CDR3 is TGTGCCAGCAGTTTTTCTGGCGGGAGGGCCTTTGCGAACACCGGGGAGCTGTTTTTT. Protein sequence: CASSFSGGRAFANTGELFF.

V gene TRBV7-2 combines with J gene TRBJ2-2, with D possibly TRBD2 on 5 matching bases. CDR1 SGHTA and CDR2 FQGNSA come from the germline V gene. The length of the CDR3 is 16 residues. V lost 2 bases to trimming and J lost 0 bases, with 10 bases between them. CDR3: CASSLYPDSNTGELFF. CDR3 in DNA: TGTGCCAGCAGCTTATACCCGGACTCGAACACCGGGGAGCTGTTTTTT.

The J gene is TRBJ2-1, the V gene TRBV5-1, with 9 bases aligning to TRBD2. The ends lost 0 bases at V and 10 bases at J; junction bases unmatched: 8. Germline V gene lookup returns CDR1 SGHRS and CDR2 YFSETQ. This CDR3 is 15 amino acids long. This CDR3 reads CASSLAWREGLEQFF. CDR3 sequence (DNA): TGCGCCAGCAGCTTGGCATGGCGGGAGGGCCTAGAGCAGTTCTTC.

The chain has TRBV28 and TRBJ2-3; D is undetermined. Germline CDR1 MDHEN, CDR2 SYDVKM. V gave up 1 base and J gave up 3 bases, with 5 bases separating them. This CDR3 has 13 amino acids. In DNA form, the CDR3 reads TGTGCCAGCAGTTTATACTCTACAGATACGCAGTATTTT. As protein: CASSLYSTDTQYF. The full variable domain, rest sourced from reference TRBV28 and TRBJ2-3, is DVKVTQSSRYLVKRTGEKVFLECVQDMDHENMFWYRQDPGLGLRLIYFSYDVKMKEKGDIPEGYSVSREKKERFSLILESASTNQTSMYLCASSLYSTDTQYFGPGTRLTVL.

This chain connects TRBV2 to TRBJ1-2; D is unclear. V gave up 0 bases and J gave up 7 bases, with 3 bases separating them. The germline V gene encodes CDR1 SNHLY and CDR2 FYNNEI. The CDR3 covers 11 residues. The CDR3 bases are TGTGCCAGCAGTGAAGCCGGTGGCTACACCTTC. It yields the protein CASSEAGGYTF.

The gene calls are TRBV29-1 and TRBJ2-3; TRBD1 aligns across 9 bases. The V segment lost 6 bases and the J segment 5 bases; nucleotides outside the gene matches: 12. Germline V CDR1 and CDR2: SQVTM, ANQGSEA. CDR3 length: 15 amino acids. The chain's CDR3 is CSVPGTGIFGDTQYF. The CDR3 DNA is TGCAGCGTCCCCGGGACAGGGATATTTGGAGATACGCAGTATTTT.

This clone has more than one count but fewer than ten. The chain employs TRBV6-4 and TRBJ1-2, with D maybe TRBD1 (5 bases). The V end was cut by 3 bases, the J end by 8 bases, with 13 bases between. The CDR3 extends over 13 amino acids. Germline V gene data show CDR1 as MRHNA and CDR2 as SNTAGT. The CDR3 spells CASSENQGGGYTF. CDR3 nucleotides: TGTGCCAGCAGTGAGAATCAGGGTGGCGGCTACACCTTC.

The rearrangement joins TRBV5-5 to TRBJ1-1, with D maybe TRBD1 (6 bases). There are 13 residues in the CDR3. Germline CDR1 SGHKS, CDR2 YYEKEE (reference sequence). Trimming removed 5 bases from V and 1 base from J, with 9 bases in between. The CDR3 nucleotides read TGTGCCAGCAGGAGACAGGCGAACACTGAAGCTTTCTTT. Amino acids: CASRRQANTEAFF.

The chain links TRBV18 to TRBJ1-5; possible D gene TRBD1, 5 bases. The ends were cut back, 4 bases at V and 0 bases at J, with 10 bases in the middle. This CDR3 has 15 amino acids. Germline CDR1 KGHSH, CDR2 LQKENI. CDR3 sequence: CASSLGQVSNQPQHF. CDR3 coding DNA: TGTGCCAGCTCACTAGGACAAGTTAGCAATCAGCCCCAGCATTTT.

The V and J genes are TRBV5-4 and TRBJ2-2; a possible D gene is TRBD2 (5 bases). The length of the CDR3 is 15 residues. The germline V gene has CDR1 SGHNT and CDR2 YYREEE (reference sequence). The V gene lost 4 bases and the J gene lost 7 bases, with 17 bases spanning the gap. Here the CDR3 DNA reads TGTGCCAGCAGCCCGCGACTCACTAGTAACGGGGAGCTGTTTTTT. It specifies CASSPRLTSNGELFF.

The CDR3 protein is CASSSGTSGYYNEQFF. The CDR3 DNA sequence: TGTGCCAGCAGCTCCGGGACTAGCGGCTATTACAATGAGCAGTTCTTC. The chain joins TRBV7-2 to TRBJ2-1, with 11 bases aligning to TRBD2. V shed 4 bases and J 4 bases; nucleotides not matched to a gene: 6. Germline values: CDR1 SGHTA, CDR2 FQGNSA. The CDR3 length is 16 residues.

This sequence joins TRBV6-5 and TRBJ2-2; D is unresolved. The CDR3 has 13 residues. V was clipped by 6 bases and J by 0 bases, with 5 bases between them. Germline loops: CDR1 MNHEY, CDR2 SVGAGI. Here the CDR3 reads CASRSANTGELFF. CDR3 bases: TGTGCCAGCAGGAGCGCGAACACCGGGGAGCTGTTTTTT.

The V and J genes are TRBV7-6 and TRBJ2-3; 9 nucleotides align to TRBD1. The CDR3 has 17 residues. The J segment lost 4 bases and the V segment lost 4 bases, leaving 12 bases of the junction unmatched. From germline, CDR1 is SGHVS and CDR2 FNYEAQ. The CDR3 here is CASSSGVTRQGADTQYF. The CDR3 DNA reads as TGTGCCAGCAGCTCCGGGGTAACGAGACAGGGGGCAGATACGCAGTATTTT.

CDR3 DNA: TGTGCCAGCACCGCAGGGGGCGCAGGGGAGACCCAGTACTTC. Protein product: CASTAGGAGETQYF. This rearrangement joins TRBV5-4 to TRBJ2-5; 8 bases map to TRBD1. From germline, CDR1 is SGHNT and CDR2 YYREEE (reference sequence). The CDR3 has 14 residues. Trimming took 6 bases from V and 5 from J; bases not matched to a gene: 9.

CDR3 region: CASSPDRANYGYTF. The DNA of the CDR3 is TGTGCCAGTAGTCCGGACAGGGCTAACTATGGCTACACCTTC. V is TRBV19 and J is TRBJ1-2; 8 bases line up with TRBD1. Germline trimming cut 5 bases from V and 0 bases from J; bases unmatched to any gene: 2. The V gene's germline CDR1 is LNHDA and CDR2 SQIVND (reference sequence). The CDR3 contains 14 residues.

The rearrangement uses TRBV29-1 and TRBJ2-2; 7 positions match TRBD2. With 6 bases clipped from V and 1 base from J, the junction kept 8 bases outside the gene matches. Germline V gene data show CDR1 as SQVTM and CDR2 as ANQGSEA. The CDR3 extends over 15 amino acids. CDR3 coding DNA: TGCAGCGTGGATTTGCGGGGGAGGAACACCGGGGAGCTGTTTTTT. Its protein product is CSVDLRGRNTGELFF.

This clone was counted only a few times. The chain employs TRBV4-3 and TRBJ1-1; D gene ambiguous. V was trimmed by 1 base and J by 1 base, leaving 10 bases between them. The CDR3 runs to 15 residues. CDR1 is LGHNA, CDR2 YSLEER, per germline. The CDR3 protein is CASSQARFPNTEAFF. The CDR3 nucleotides are TGCGCCAGCAGCCAAGCGAGGTTCCCGAACACTGAAGCTTTCTTT.

V gene TRBV12-3 or TRBV12-4 combines with J gene TRBJ1-5; 7 nucleotides line up with TRBD1. The CDR3 extends over 13 amino acids. The trim removed 8 bases at V and 3 bases at J, leaving 4 bases unmatched. CDR3 sequence: CASQTGLNQPQHF. The CDR3 DNA reads as TGTGCCAGCCAGACAGGGCTCAATCAGCCCCAGCATTTT.

Concerning this clone: The identical CDR3 is also encoded by other nucleotide sequences in the sample. The V gene is TRBV3-1 (or the pseudogene TRBV3-2), the J gene TRBJ1-2, with 7 nucleotides matching TRBD1. Germline CDR1 reads LGHDT; CDR2 reads YNNKEL (reference sequence). The V and J ends lost 1 base and 2 bases, in that order; junction bases with no gene match: 4. This CDR3 comprises 15 residues. The CDR3, as DNA: TGTGCCAGCAGCCAAGGAGGGGGCGCGAACTATGGCTACACCTTC. As protein: CASSQGGGANYGYTF.

The V and J genes are TRBV11-3 and TRBJ1-1; D is possibly TRBD1 (6 bases). The CDR3 runs 14 residues. V dropped 5 bases and J dropped 1 base, with 11 bases sitting between them. The V gene's germline CDR1 is SGHNT and CDR2 YENEEA. As DNA, the CDR3 is TGTGCCAGCAGCATCGGGACAACGAACACTGAAGCTTTCTTT. It translates to CASSIGTTNTEAFF.

Only a few counts were recorded for this clone. The chain carries TRBV4-3 and TRBJ2-1; TRBD2 agrees at 8 bases. The length of the CDR3 is 17 residues. The germline gives CDR1 LGHNA, CDR2 YSLEER. V lost 0 bases, J lost 2 bases, and 6 bases stayed unmatched. The CDR3 bases are TGCGCCAGCAGCCAAGATCCGGGAGGGCGAGCCTACAATGAGCAGTTCTTC. The encoded protein is CASSQDPGGRAYNEQFF.

The rearrangement joins TRBV9 to TRBJ2-3, with a possible D match to TRBD1 (6 bases). The CDR3 runs 15 residues. Germline CDR1 and CDR2: SGDLS and YYNGEE. Trimming cost V 3 bases and J 6 bases, with 17 bases left between them. CDR3 amino acids: CASSGGLEGSDTQYF. The CDR3, as DNA: TGTGCCAGCAGCGGGGGGCTAGAAGGAAGCGATACGCAGTATTTT.

The chain combines TRBV5-1 with TRBJ1-1; D ambiguous. Germline V gene sequence: CDR1 SGHRS, CDR2 YFSETQ. Trimming left V 0 bases short and J 7 bases short, with 13 bases between. This CDR3 has 14 amino acids. In DNA, the CDR3 is TGCGCCAGCAGCTTGGCGCCTGATCTCGGTGAAGCTTTCTTT. Its translation is CASSLAPDLGEAFF.

V and J are TRBV5-1 and TRBJ1-2; unclear D gene. Between the trimmed V and J ends, which lost 1 base and 7 bases, there was a span of 14 bases. Germline V gene sequence: CDR1 SGHRS, CDR2 YFSETQ. This CDR3 is 14 amino acids long. The CDR3 sequence: CASSLPVDSGGYTF. The DNA for the CDR3 is TGCGCCAGCAGCTTGCCGGTCGACTCGGGTGGCTACACCTTC.

This clone was seen once. The chain joins TRBV5-8 to TRBJ2-1; D is perhaps TRBD2 (5 bases). Germline V CDR1 and CDR2: SGHTS, YDEGEE. The CDR3 spans 11 residues. Trimming shortened V by 2 bases and J by 15 bases, and 12 bases separated the two germline ends. CDR3 bases: TGTGCCAGCAGCTTTGAGGAGGCCGGGTTCTTC. It is translated as CASSFEEAGFF.

The rearrangement joins TRBV7-6 to TRBJ2-1; weak D call: TRBD2 (6 bases). From germline, CDR1 is SGHVS and CDR2 FNYEAQ. The CDR3 totals 12 residues. V lost 6 bases to trimming and J lost 8 bases, with 11 bases between them. The chain's CDR3 is CASRDGGDEQFF. The CDR3 region has the DNA TGTGCCAGCAGGGACGGGGGAGATGAGCAGTTCTTC.

The genes are TRBV11-2 and TRBJ1-3; D call uncertain. With 8 bases removed from V and 4 bases from J, the gap between germline ends came to 12 bases. CDR3 length: 13 residues. Germline V gives CDR1 SGHAT, CDR2 FQNNGV. The CDR3 reads CASGGVRGNTIYF. Written as DNA, the CDR3 is TGTGCCAGCGGTGGAGTTCGAGGAAACACCATATATTTT.